This T cell receptor (beta chain) was captured by sequencing in a study of T cell repertoires in cytomegalovirus infection. The CDR3 consists of 15 residues. The germline gives CDR1 MNHNY, CDR2 SVGAGI (reference sequence). V was clipped by 6 bases and J by 5 bases; unmatched bases: 7. TCRdb analysed the reads with MiXCR anew, one entry per CDR3 protein. Here the sample spans under 500,000 distinct CDR3 sequences, 42% being singletons. In its sample, this clonotype was seen a few times. The antigen is unknown. This receptor was obtained from a human donor in good health (CMV status not recorded). Some clones in this sample may be carry-over from other donors' samples. This specimen consisted of cultured PBMCs, obtained from culture after CMV antigen stimulation. This chain connects TRBV6-6 to TRBJ2-3; 11 bases map to TRBD2. The CDR3: CASRLAGGVVDTQYF. CDR3 sequence (DNA): TGTGCCAGCAGATTAGCGGGGGGGGTGGTAGATACGCAGTATTTT.